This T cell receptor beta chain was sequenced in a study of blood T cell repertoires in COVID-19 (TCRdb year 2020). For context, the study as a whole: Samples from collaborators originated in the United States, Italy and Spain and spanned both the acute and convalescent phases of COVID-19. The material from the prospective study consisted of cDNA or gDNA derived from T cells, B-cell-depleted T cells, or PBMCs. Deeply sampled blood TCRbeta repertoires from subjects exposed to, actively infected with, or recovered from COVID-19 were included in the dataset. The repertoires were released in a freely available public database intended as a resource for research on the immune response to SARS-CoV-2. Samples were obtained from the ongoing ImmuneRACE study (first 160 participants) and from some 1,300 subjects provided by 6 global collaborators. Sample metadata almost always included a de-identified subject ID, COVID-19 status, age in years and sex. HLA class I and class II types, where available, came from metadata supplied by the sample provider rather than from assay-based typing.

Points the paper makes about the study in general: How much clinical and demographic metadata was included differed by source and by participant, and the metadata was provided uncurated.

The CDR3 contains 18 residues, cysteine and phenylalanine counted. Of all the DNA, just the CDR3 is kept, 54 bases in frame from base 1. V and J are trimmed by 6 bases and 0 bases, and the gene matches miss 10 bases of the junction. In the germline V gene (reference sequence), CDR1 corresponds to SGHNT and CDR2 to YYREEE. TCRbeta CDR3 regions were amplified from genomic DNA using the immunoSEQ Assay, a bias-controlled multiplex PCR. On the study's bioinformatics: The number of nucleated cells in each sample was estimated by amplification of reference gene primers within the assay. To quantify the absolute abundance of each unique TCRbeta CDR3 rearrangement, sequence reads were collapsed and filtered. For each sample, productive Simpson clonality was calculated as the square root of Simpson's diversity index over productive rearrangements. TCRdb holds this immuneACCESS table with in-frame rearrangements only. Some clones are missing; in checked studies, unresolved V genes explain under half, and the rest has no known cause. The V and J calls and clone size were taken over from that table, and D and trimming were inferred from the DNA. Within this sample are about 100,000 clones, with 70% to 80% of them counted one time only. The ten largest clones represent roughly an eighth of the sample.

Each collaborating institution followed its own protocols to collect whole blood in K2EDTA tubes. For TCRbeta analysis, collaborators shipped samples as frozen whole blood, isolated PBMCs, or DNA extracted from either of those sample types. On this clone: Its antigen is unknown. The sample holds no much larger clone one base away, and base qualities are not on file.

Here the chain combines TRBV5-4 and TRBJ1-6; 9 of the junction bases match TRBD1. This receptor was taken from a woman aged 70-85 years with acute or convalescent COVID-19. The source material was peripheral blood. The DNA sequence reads TGTGCCAGCACCGTAACCGGGACAGGGAGCTCCTATAATTCACCCCTCCACTTT. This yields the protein CASTVTGTGSSYNSPLHF. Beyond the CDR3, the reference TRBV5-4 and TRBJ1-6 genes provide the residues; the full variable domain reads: ETGVTQSPTHLIKTRGQQVTLRCSSQSGHNTVSWYQQALGQGPQFIFQYYREEENGRGNFPPRFSGLQFPNYSSELNVNALELDDSALYLCASTVTGTGSSYNSPLHFGNGTRLTVT.